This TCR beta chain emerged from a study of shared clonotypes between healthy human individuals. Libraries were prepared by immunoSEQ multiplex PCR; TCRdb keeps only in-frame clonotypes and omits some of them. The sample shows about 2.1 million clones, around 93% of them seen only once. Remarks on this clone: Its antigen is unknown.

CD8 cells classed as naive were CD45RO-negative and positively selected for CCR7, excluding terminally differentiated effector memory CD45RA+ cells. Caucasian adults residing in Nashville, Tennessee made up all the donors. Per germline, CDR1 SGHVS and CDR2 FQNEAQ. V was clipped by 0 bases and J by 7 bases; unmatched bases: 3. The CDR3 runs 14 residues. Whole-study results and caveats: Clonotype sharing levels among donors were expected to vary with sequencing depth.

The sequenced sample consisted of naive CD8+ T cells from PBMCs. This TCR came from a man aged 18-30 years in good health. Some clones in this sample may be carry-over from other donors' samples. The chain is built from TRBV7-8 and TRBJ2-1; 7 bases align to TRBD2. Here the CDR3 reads CASSLAGGINEQFF. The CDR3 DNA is TGTGCCAGCAGCTTAGCGGGAGGGATAAATGAGCAGTTCTTC.